Listed below are T cell receptor beta chains from one sample, sequenced in a study of T-cell memory formation after mild COVID-19. One entry per CDR3 protein results from TCRdb running MiXCR on the 5' RACE reads. The sample yields hundreds of thousands of distinct CDR3 sequences, 17% seen once. Sequencing was done on a sample of PBMCs or a T cell subset sorted from them (not recorded which). Source of these receptors: an adult woman who had mild COVID-19 (a few samples of this study predate the infection). Cell type and time point are not known. CDR3s include the opening cysteine and the closing phenylalanine or tryptophan. D genes are given only for firm matches. The size entry is marked missing in some rows and otherwise reads once, few, many or a size class.

>NA|NA|TRBJ2-1|TRBV6-6
TGTGCCAGCAGGCCCTCGGAGGGGGCGTTGAGCAATGAGCAGTTCTTC
CASRPSEGALSNEQFF
>NA|few|TRBJ2-5|TRBV30
TGTGCCTGGGGGACGTCGGAGACCCAGTACTTC
CAWGTSETQYF
>NA|NA|TRBJ2-3|TRBV10-3
TGTGCCATCAGTAAGGACGAGGGGTCGGATACGCAGTATTTT
CAISKDEGSDTQYF
>NA|few|TRBJ2-5|TRBV7-9
TGTGCCAGCAGCCTACCCGCAGAGACCCAGTACTTC
CASSLPAETQYF
>TRBD2|NA|TRBJ2-7|TRBV12-3/TRBV12-4
TGTGCCAGCAGTTTCTTACTAGCGGGAGGAATCGACGGGTACGAGCAGTACTTC
CASSFLLAGGIDGYEQYF
>NA|NA|TRBJ2-3|TRBV7-2
TGTGCCAGCAGCTTAGAGGATTTCCCGGGGGATACGCAGTATTTT
CASSLEDFPGDTQYF
>NA|NA|TRBJ1-2|TRBV12-3/TRBV12-4
TGTGCCAGCAGTCCCAAGAGGGTCCATGGCTACACCTTC
CASSPKRVHGYTF
>TRBD2|few|TRBJ2-1|TRBV13
TGTGCCAGCAGCCAAACTAGCGGGAGCCCCAATGAGCAGTTCTTC
CASSQTSGSPNEQFF
>TRBD1|few|TRBJ2-1|TRBV12-3/TRBV12-4
TGTGCCAGCACCGCACTCGGGACAGGGTCACACAATGAGCAGTTCTTC
CASTALGTGSHNEQFF
>NA|NA|TRBJ1-2|TRBV7-2
TGTGCCAGCAGCTTAGGGTTCTCCCAGGGCTATGGCTACACCTTC
CASSLGFSQGYGYTF
>NA|few|TRBJ2-7|TRBV11-2
TGTGCCAGCAGCTTAGGGGGTAGCGTCGGCATAGAGCAGTACTTC
CASSLGGSVGIEQYF
>TRBD1|NA|TRBJ2-5|TRBV20-1
TGCAGTGCTCGATGGGACAGGGGAGGCCAAGAGACCCAGTACTTC
CSARWDRGGQETQYF
>TRBD2|NA|TRBJ2-3|TRBV9
TGTGCCAGCAGCGTTAGCGGGGGGAACACAGATACGCAGTATTTT
CASSVSGGNTDTQYF
>NA|NA|TRBJ2-7|TRBV27
TGTGCCAGCAGTTTATATTTAGTCGGGCAGGGGCGCGGGGAGCAGTACTTC
CASSLYLVGQGRGEQYF
>NA|NA|TRBJ2-2|TRBV20-1
TGCAGTGCTAGCCTACAGGGTGCGGGCACCGGGGAGCTGTTTTTT
CSASLQGAGTGELFF
>NA|NA|TRBJ1-1|TRBV7-9
TGTGCCAGCAGCGAGCTAGGGACTGAAGCTTTCTTT
CASSELGTEAFF
>NA|NA|TRBJ1-2|TRBV20-1
TGCAGTGCCAAGATCGGGGGGCGGGATGGCTACACCTTC
CSAKIGGRDGYTF
>TRBD1|NA|TRBJ1-5|TRBV6-2/TRBV6-3
TGTGCCAGCCGACCACAGGGGCCGGGTCAGCCCCAGCATTTT
CASRPQGPGQPQHF
>NA|NA|TRBJ2-1|TRBV4-3
TGCGCCAGCAGCCCCGCGGTTCGTCGGAATGAGCAGTTCTTC
CASSPAVRRNEQFF
>NA|NA|TRBJ1-2|TRBV3-1
TGTGCCAGCAGCCAAGTTCCAGACTATGGCTACACCTTC
CASSQVPDYGYTF
>TRBD1|NA|TRBJ2-1|TRBV28
TGTGCCAGCAGACCCACCGACAGGGTCGGTGAGCAGTTCTTC
CASRPTDRVGEQFF
>NA|NA|TRBJ2-3|TRBV6-4
TGTGCCAGCAGTGACCCAAACGGCCACGCGATAGGGGACACAGATACGCAGTATTTT
CASSDPNGHAIGDTDTQYF
>NA|few|TRBJ1-1|TRBV18
TGTGCCAGCTCCCCATCTGGGGTCACTGAAGCTTTCTTT
CASSPSGVTEAFF